The T cell receptor beta chain described here comes from a study of cytomegalovirus exposure and HLA in healthy donors. With 3 bases removed from V and 8 bases from J, the gap between germline ends came to 16 bases. Germline CDR1 MNHNS, CDR2 SASEGT. The CDR3 consists of 15 residues. It was with 60 Vbeta and 13 Jbeta primers that the PCR ran. TCRdb's table, derived via immunoSEQ multiplex PCR, lists solely in-frame clones and lacks some. The sample yields about 200,000 clones, over 75% seen once. The rearrangement links TRBV6-1 to TRBJ1-4, with a tentative D call TRBD1 (5 bases). This receptor was taken from a young man in good health and CMV-seronegative. Sequenced: PBMCs. The CDR3 here is CASSDDTGFLEKLFF. CDR3 in DNA: TGTGCCAGCAGTGATGACACAGGCTTTCTCGAAAAACTGTTTTTT.